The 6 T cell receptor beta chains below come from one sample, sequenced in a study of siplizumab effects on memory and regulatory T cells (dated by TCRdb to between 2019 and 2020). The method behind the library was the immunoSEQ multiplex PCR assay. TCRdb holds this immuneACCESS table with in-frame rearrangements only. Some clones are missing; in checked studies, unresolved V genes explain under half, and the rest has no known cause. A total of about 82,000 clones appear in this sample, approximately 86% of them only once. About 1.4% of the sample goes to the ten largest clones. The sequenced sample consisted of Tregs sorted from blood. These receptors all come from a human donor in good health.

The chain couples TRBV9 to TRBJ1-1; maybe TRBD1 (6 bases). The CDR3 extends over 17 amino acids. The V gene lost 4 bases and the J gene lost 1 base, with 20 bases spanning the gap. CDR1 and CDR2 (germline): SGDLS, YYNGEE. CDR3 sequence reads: CASSPNRGAGKNTEAFF. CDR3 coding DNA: TGTGCCAGCAGCCCAAACCGGGGGGCAGGGAAGAACACTGAAGCTTTCTTT.

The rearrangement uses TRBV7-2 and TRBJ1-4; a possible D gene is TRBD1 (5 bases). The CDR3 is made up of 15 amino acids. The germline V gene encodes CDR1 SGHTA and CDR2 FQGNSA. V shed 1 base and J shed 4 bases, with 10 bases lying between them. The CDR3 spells CASSLGGQGNEKLFF. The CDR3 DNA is TGTGCCAGCAGCTTAGGAGGTCAGGGTAATGAAAAACTGTTTTTT.

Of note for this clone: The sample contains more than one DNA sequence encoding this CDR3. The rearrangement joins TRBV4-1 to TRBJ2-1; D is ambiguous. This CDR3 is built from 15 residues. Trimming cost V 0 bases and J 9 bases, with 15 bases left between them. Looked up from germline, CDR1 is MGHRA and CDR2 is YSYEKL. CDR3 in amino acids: CASSQDPTARREQFF. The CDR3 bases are TGCGCCAGCAGCCAAGATCCTACCGCCCGCCGTGAGCAGTTCTTC.

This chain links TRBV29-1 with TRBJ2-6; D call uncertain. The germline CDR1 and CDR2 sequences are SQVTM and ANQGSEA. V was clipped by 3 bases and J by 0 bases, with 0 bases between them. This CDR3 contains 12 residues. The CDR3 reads CSVDSGANVLTF. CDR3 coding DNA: TGCAGCGTTGACTCTGGGGCCAACGTCCTGACTTTC.

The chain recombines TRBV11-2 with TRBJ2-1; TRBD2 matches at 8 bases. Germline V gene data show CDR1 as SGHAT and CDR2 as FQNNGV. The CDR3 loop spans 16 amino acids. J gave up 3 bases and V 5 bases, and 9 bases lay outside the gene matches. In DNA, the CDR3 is TGTGCCAGCAGCGGGCGAGGGGCGGGGGGCTACAATGAGCAGTTCTTC. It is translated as CASSGRGAGGYNEQFF.

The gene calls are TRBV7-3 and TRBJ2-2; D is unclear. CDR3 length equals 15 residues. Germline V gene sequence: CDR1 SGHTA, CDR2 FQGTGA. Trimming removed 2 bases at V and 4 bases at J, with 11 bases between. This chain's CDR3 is CASSLPYKGTGELFF. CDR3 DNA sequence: TGTGCCAGCAGCTTACCCTACAAAGGCACCGGGGAGCTGTTTTTT.